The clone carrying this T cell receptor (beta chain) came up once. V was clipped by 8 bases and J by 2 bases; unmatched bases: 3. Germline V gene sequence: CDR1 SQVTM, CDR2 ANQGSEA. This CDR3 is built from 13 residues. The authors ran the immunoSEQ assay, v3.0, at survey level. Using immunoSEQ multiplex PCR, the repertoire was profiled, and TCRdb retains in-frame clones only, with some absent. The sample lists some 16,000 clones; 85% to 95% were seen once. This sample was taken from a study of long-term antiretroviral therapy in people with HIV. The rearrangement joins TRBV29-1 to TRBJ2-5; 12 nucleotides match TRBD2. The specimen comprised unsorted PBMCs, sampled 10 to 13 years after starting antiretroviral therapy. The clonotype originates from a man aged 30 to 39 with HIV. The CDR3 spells CSLGLAGQETQYF. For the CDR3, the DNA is TGCAGCTTAGGACTAGCGGGACAAGAGACCCAGTACTTC.